This TCR beta chain was profiled in a study of T cells in Graves' hyperthyroidism and ophthalmopathy. Study in general: Prior to any treatment, at the point of initial diagnosis, peripheral blood was collected.

General study results and limits: The model anticipated ophthalmopathy a median 6.5 months pre-onset.

The CDR3 totals 15 residues. Per germline, CDR1 DFQATT and CDR2 SNEGSKA (reference sequence). The V gene end was trimmed by 0 bases and the J gene end by 4 bases; junction bases not matched to a gene: 7. At least ten counts were recorded for this clonotype. What it recognizes is unknown. The investigators amplified TCR beta CDR3 regions from RNA transcripts. Researchers ran a first-round RT-PCR on the TCR CDR3 using the HTBI primer set. MiXCR, run by TCRdb on the multiplex PCR reads, gives a single entry per CDR3 protein. The profile shows about 270,000 distinct CDR3 sequences, 20% to 25% of them singletons. Among the patients, aged 18 to 65, hyperthyroidism was newly diagnosed and had lasted under 2 months. Those patients with uncontrolled infection, other autoimmune disease, pregnancy or lactation were excluded.

This chain uses TRBV20-1 with TRBJ2-7, with TRBD1 identical over 9 bases. The clonotype originates from a man aged 40-55 years with Graves' hyperthyroidism that later progressed to Graves' ophthalmopathy. The material sequenced was blood. The CDR3 region is CSARDAGTGTYEQYF. For the CDR3, the DNA is TGCAGTGCTAGAGACGCCGGGACAGGGACTTACGAGCAGTACTTC.